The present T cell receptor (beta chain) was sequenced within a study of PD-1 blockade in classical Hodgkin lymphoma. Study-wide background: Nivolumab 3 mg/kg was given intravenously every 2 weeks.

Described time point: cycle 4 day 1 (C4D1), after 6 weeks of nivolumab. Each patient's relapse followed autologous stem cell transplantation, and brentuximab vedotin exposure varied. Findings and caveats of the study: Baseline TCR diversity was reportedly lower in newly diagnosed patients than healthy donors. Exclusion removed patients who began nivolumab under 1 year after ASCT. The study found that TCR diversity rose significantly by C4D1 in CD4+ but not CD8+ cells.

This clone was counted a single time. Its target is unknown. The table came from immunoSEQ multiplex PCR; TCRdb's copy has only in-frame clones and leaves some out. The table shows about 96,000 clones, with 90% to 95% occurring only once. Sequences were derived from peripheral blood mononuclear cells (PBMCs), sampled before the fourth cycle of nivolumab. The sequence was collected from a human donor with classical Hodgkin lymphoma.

The CDR3 DNA is TGTGCCAGCACCGCGATAGGGACAGCTGGTTACGCGAACACTGAAGCTTTCTTT. Translating it yields CASTAIGTAGYANTEAFF. J is TRBJ1-1 and V is TRBV21-1; the table names TRBD1, a call not compared with the DNA. TRBV21-1 has pseudogene status. The CDR3 is made up of 18 amino acids.